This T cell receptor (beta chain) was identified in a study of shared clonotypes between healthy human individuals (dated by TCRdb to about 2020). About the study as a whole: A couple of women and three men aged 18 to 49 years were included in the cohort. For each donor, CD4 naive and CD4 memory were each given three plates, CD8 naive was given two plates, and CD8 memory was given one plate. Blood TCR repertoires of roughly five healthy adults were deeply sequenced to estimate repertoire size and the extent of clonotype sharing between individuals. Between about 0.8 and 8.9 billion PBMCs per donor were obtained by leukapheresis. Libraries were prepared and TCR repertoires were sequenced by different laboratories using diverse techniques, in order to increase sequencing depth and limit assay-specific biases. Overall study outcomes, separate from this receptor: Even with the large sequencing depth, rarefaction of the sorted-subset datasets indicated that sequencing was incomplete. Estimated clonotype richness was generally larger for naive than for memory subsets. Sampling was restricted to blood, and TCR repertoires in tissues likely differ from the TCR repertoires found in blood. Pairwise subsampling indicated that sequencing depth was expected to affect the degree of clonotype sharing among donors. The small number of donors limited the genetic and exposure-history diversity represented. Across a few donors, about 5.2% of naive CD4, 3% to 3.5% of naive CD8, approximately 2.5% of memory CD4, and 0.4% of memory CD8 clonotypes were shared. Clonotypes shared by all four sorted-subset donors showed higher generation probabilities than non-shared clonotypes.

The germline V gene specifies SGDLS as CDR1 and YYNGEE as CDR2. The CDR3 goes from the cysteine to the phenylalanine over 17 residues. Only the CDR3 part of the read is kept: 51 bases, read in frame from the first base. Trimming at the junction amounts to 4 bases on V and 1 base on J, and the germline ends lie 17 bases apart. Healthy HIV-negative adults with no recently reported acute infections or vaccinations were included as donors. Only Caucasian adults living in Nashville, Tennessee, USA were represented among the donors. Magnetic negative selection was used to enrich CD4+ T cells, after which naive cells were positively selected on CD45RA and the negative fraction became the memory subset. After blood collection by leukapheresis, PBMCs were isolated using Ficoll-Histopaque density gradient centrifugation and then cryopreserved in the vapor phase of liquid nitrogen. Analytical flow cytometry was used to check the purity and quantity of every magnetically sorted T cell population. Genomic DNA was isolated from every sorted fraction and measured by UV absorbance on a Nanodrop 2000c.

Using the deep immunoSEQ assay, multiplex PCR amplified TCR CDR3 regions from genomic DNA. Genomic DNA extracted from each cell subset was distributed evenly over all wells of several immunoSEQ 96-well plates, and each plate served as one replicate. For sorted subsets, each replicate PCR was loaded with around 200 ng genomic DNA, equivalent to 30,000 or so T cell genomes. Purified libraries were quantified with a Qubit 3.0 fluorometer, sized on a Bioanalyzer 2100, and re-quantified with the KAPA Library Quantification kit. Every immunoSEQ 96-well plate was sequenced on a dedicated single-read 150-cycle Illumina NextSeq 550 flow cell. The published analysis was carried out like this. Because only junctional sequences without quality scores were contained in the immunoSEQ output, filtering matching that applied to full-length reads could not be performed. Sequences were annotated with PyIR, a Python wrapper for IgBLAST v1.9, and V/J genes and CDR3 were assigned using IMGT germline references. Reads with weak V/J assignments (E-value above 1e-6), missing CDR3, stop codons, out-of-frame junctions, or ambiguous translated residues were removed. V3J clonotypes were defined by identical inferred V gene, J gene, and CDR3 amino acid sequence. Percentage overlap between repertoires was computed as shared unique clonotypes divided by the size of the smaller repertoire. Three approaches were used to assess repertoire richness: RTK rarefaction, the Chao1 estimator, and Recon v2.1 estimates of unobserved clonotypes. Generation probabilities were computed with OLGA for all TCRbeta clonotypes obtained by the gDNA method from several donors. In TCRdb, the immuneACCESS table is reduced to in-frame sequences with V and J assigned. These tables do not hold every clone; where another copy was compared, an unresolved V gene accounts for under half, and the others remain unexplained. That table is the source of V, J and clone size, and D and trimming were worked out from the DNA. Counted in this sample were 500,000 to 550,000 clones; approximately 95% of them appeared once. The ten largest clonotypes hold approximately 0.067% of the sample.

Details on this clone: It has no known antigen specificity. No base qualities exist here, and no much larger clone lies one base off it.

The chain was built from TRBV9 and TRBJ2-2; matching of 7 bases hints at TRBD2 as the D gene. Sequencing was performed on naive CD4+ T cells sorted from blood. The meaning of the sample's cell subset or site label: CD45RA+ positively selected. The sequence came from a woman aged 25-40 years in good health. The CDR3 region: CASSPTGGSGNTGELFF. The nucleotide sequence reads TGTGCCAGCAGCCCCACGGGGGGCTCGGGGAACACCGGGGAGCTGTTTTTT.